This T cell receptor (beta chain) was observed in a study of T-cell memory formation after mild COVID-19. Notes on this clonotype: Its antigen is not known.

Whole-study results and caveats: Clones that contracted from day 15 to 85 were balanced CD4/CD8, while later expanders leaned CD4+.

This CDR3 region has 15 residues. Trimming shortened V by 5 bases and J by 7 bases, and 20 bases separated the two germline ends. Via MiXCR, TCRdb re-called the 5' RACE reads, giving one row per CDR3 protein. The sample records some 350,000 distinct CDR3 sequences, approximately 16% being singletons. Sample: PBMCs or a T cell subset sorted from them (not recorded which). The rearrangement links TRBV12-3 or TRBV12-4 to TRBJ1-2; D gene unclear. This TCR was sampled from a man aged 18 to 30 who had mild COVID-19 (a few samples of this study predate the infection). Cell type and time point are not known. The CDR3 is CASSLGWAGWGGYTF. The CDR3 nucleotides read TGTGCCAGCAGTCTAGGATGGGCGGGCTGGGGTGGCTACACCTTC.